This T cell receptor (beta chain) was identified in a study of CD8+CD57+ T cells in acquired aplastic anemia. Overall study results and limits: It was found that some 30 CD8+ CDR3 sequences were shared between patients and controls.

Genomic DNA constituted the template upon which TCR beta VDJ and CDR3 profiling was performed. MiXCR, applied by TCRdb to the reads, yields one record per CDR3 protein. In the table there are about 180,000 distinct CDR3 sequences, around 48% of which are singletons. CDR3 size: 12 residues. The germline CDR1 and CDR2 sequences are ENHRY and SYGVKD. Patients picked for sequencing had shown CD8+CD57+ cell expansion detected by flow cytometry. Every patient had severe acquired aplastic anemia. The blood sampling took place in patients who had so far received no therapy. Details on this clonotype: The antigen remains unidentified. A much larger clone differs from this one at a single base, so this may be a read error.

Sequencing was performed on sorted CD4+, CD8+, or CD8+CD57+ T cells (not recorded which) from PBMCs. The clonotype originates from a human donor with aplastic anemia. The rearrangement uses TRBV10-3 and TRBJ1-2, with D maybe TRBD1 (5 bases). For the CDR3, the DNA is TGTGCCAGCAGGGCTCGTAACTATGGCCACACCTTC. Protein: CASRARNYGHTF.